This T cell receptor beta chain was sequenced in a study of blood T cell repertoires in COVID-19. Turning to the study itself: COVID-19 samples from acute and convalescent phases originated in the United States, Italy and Spain.

Some clones are missing from TCRdb's copy, which holds only in-frame ones; the method was immunoSEQ multiplex PCR. Among 240,000 or so clones listed, approximately 86% were seen once. The sample comprised peripheral blood. The source is a woman in her seventies with active or convalescent COVID-19.

CDR3: CASSYSSDSPLHF. CDR3 nucleotides: TGTGCCAGCAGCTATTCCTCGGATTCACCCCTCCACTTT. The V gene is TRBV11-2, the J gene TRBJ1-6; D is unclear. Germline V gene sequence: CDR1 SGHAT, CDR2 FQNNGV. The CDR3 totals 13 residues. Trimming cost V 4 bases and J 8 bases, with 9 bases left between them. Full variable domain (missing parts from reference TRBV11-2 and TRBJ1-6): EAGVAQSPRYKIIEKRQSVAFWCNPISGHATLYWYQQILGQGPKLLIQFQNNGVVDDSQLPKDRFSAERLKGVDSTLKIQPAKLEDSAVYLCASSYSSDSPLHFGNGTRLTVT.